Described below is a single T cell receptor beta chain sequence and its context. Produced via immunoSEQ multiplex PCR; TCRdb's table is partial and in-frame only. The table includes hundreds of thousands of clones, around 87% detected once. The data belong to a study of shared T cell receptors in the human thymus. Per the germline V gene, CDR1 is MNHEY and CDR2 is SMNVEV (reference sequence). V lost 5 bases, J lost 11 bases, and 21 bases lay in between. The CDR3 contains 14 residues. These data also featured in a second study, about human thymus T cells. From that report: Thymus tissue was removed during corrective cardiac surgery.

The sequence derives from a boy under two years old with a congenital heart defect. The sample consisted of thymocytes. J is TRBJ1-1 and V is TRBV27; unclear D gene. The CDR3 sequence: CASSATGFLVGAFF. CDR3 sequence (DNA): TGTGCCAGCAGTGCCACTGGATTCCTAGTTGGGGCTTTCTTT.